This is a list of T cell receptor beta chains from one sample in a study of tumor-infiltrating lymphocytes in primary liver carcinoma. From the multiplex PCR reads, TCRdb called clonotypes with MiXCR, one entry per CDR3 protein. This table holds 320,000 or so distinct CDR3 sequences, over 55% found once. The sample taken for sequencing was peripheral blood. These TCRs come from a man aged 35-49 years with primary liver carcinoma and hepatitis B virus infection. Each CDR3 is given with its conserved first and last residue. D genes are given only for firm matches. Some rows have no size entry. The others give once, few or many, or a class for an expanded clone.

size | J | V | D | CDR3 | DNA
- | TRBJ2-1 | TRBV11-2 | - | CASSLGESNNEQFF | TGTGCCAGCAGCTTAGGGGAGTCGAACAATGAGCAGTTCTTC
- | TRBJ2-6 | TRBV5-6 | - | CVSSLVSFGANVLTF | TGTGTCAGCAGCTTAGTATCATTTGGGGCCAACGTCCTGACTTTC
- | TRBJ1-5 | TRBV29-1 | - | CSVGHGANQSQHF | TGCAGCGTTGGACATGGGGCCAATCAGTCCCAGCATTTT
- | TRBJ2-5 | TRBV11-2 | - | CASSLGETQHF | TGTGCCAGCAGCTTAGGGGAGACCCAGCACTTC
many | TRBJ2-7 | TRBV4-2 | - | CASSHPTAGHEQYF | TGTGCCAGCAGCCACCCTACAGCAGGCCACGAGCAGTACTTC
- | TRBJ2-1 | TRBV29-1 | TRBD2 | CSVETSGYNEQLF | TGCAGCGTCGAGACTAGCGGCTACAATGAGCAGCTCTTC
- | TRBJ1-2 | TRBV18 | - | CASSPFVDRTSYGYTF | TGTGCCAGCTCACCATTCGTCGACAGGACGAGCTATGGCTACACCTTC
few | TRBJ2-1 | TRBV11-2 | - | CVSSVERASYYEQFF | TGTGTCAGCAGCGTAGAAAGGGCCTCATACTATGAGCAGTTCTTC
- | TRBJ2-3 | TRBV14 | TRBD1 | CVSSQGQGFADTQYF | TGTGTCAGCAGCCAGGGACAGGGGTTCGCAGATACGCAGTATTTT
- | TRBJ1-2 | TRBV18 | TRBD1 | CASSPSGTAYGYTF | TGTGCCAGCTCACCATCGGGGACAGCTTATGGCTACACCTTC
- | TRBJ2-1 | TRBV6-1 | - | CANSRHEEYEQFF | TGTGCCAACTCCCGGCACGAAGAGTATGAGCAGTTCTTC
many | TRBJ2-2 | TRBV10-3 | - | CAISESGFANTGELFF | TGTGCCATCAGTGAGTCTGGGTTTGCGAACACCGGGGAGCTGTTTTTT
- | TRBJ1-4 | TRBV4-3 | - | CASSQDWGWREKLFF | TGCGCCAGCAGCCAAGACTGGGGATGGCGTGAAAAACTGTTTTTT
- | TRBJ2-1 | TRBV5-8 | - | CASRRMGGPPNEQFF | TGTGCCAGCAGGCGAATGGGGGGACCGCCCAATGAGCAGTTCTTC